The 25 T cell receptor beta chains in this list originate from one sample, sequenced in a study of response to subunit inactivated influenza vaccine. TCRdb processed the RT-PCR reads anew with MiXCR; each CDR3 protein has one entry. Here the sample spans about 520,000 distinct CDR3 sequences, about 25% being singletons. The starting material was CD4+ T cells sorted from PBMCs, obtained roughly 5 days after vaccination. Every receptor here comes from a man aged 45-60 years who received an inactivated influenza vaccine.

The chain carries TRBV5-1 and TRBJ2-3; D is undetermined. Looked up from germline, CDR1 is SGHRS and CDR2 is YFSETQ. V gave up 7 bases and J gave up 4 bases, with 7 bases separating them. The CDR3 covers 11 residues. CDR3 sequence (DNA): TGCGCCAGCTCAGCATCAGATACGCAGTATTTT. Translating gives CASSASDTQYF.

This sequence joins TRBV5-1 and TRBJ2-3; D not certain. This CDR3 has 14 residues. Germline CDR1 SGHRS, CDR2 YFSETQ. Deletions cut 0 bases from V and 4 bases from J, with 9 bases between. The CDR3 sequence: CASSLALGSDTQYF. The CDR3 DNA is TGCGCCAGCAGCTTGGCCTTGGGGTCAGATACGCAGTATTTT.

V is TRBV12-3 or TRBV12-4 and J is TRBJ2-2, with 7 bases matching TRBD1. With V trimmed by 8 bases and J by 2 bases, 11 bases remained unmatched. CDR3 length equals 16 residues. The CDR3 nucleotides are TGTGCCAGCGGAAGACAGGGCTTTCTTAACACCGGGGAGCTGTTTTTT. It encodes CASGRQGFLNTGELFF.

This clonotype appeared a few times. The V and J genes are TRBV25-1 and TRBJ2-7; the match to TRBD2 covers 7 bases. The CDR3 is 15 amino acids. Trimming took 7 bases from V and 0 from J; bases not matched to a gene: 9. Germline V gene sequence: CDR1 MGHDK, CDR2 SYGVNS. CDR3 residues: CASTPGLLSSYEQYF. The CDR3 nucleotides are TGTGCCAGCACCCCGGGACTACTCAGCTCCTACGAGCAGTACTTC.

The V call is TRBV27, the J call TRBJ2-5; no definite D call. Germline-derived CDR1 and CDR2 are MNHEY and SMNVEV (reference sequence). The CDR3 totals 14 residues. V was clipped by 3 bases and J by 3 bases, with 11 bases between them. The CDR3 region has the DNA TGTGCCAGCAGTTTCTTGGGCAGCAAAGAGACCCAGTACTTC. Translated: CASSFLGSKETQYF.

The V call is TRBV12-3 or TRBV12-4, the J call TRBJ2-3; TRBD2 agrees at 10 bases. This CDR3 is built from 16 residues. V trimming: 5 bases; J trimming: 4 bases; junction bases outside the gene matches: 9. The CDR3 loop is CASSILAGYVADTQYF. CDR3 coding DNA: TGTGCCAGCAGTATACTAGCGGGATATGTGGCAGATACGCAGTATTTT.

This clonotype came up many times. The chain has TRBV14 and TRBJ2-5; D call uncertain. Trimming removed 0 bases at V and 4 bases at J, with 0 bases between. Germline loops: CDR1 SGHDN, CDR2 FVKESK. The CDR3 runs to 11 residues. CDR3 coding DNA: TGTGCCAGCAGCCAAGAAGAGACCCAGTACTTC. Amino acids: CASSQEETQYF.

CDR3 sequence reads: CASNSQVTGNQPQHF. The CDR3 DNA reads as TGTGCCAGCAACTCCCAGGTGACTGGCAATCAGCCCCAGCATTTT. This chain joins TRBV14 and TRBJ1-5, with D uncertain. Germline CDR1 reads SGHDN; CDR2 reads FVKESK. The CDR3 consists of 15 residues. Trimming removed 7 bases at V and 2 bases at J, with 15 bases between.

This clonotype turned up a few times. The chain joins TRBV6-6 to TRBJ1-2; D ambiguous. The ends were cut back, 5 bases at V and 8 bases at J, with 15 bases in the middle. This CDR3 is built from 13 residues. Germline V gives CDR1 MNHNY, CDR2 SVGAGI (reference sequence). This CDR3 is CASSGDGLGGYTF. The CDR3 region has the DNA TGTGCCAGCAGTGGAGACGGTCTGGGGGGCTACACCTTC.

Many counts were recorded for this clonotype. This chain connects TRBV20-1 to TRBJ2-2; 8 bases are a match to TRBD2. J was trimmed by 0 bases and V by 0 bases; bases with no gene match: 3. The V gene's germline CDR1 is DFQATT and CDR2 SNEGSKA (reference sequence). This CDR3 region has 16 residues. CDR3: CSARDAGLANTGELFF. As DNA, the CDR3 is TGCAGTGCTAGAGATGCGGGACTAGCGAACACCGGGGAGCTGTTTTTT.

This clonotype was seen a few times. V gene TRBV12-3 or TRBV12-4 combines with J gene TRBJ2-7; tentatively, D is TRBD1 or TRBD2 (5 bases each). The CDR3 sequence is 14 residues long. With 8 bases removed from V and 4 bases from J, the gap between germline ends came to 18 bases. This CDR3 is CASARGALNYEQYF. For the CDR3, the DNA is TGTGCCAGCGCAAGAGGGGCGCTAAATTACGAGCAGTACTTC.

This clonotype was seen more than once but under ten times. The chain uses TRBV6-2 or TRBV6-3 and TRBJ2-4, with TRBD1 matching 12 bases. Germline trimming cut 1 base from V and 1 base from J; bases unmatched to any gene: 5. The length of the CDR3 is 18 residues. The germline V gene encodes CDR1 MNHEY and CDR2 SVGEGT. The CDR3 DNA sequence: TGTGCCAGCAGTTACTTGGGACAGGGGGCTTTGGCCAAAAACATTCAGTACTTC. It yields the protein CASSYLGQGALAKNIQYF.

Here the CDR3 DNA reads TGCGCCAGCAGCTGGGACAGGGATGGCTACACCTTC. This gives the protein CASSWDRDGYTF. This chain uses TRBV5-1 with TRBJ1-2; 9 bases map to TRBD1. Germline loops: CDR1 SGHRS, CDR2 YFSETQ. CDR3 length: 12 residues. V shed 3 bases, J shed 6 bases, and the junction held 0 bases outside the gene matches.

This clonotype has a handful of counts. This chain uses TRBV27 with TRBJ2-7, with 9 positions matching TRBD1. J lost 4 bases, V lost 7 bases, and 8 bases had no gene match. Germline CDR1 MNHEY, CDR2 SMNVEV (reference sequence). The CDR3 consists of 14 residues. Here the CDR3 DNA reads TGTGCCAGCACCCCCGGGACAGGGATTTACGAGCAGTACTTC. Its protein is CASTPGTGIYEQYF.

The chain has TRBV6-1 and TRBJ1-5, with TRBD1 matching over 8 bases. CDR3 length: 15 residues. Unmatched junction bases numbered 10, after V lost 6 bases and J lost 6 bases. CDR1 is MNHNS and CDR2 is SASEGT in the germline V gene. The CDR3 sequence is CASRRGQGSGQPQHF. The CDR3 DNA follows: TGTGCCAGCAGACGTGGACAGGGATCGGGTCAGCCCCAGCATTTT.

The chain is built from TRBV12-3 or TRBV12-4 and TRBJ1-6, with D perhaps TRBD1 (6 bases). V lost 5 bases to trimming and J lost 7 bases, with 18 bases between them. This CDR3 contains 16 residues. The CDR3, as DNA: TGTGCCAGCAGTCCCACCCGAGCAGGGGCCAATTCACCCCTCCACTTT. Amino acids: CASSPTRAGANSPLHF.

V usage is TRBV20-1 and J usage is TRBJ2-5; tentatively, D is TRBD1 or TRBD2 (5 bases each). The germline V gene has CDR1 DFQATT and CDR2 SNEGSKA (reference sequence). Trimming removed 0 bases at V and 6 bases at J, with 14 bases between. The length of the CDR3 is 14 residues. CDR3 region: CSARDRGGLQTQYF. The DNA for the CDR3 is TGCAGTGCTAGAGATCGGGGCGGGCTGCAGACCCAGTACTTC.

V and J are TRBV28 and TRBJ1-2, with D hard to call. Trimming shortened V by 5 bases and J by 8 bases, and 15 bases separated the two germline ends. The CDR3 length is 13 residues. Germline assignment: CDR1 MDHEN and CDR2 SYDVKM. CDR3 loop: CASSVRTLWGYTF. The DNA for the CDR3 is TGTGCCAGCAGTGTCAGGACCCTCTGGGGCTACACCTTC.

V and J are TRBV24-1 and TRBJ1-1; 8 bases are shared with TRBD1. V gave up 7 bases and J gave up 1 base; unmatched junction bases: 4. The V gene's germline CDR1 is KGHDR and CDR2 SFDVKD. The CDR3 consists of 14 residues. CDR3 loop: CATRPGGPNTEAFF. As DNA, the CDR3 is TGTGCCACCAGGCCAGGGGGCCCGAACACTGAAGCTTTCTTT.

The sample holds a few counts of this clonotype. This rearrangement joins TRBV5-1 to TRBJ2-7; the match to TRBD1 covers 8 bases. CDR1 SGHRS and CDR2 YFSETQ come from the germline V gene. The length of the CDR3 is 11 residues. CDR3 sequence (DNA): TGCTTCCGCCAGGGGGCATGCGAGCAGTACTTC. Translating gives CFRQGACEQYF. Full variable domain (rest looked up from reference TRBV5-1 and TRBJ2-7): KAGVTQTPRYLIKTRGQQVTLSCSPISGHRSVSWYQQTPGQGLQFLFEYFSETQRNKGNFPGRFSGRQFSNSRSEMNVSTLELGDSALYLCFRQGACEQYFGPGTRLTVT.

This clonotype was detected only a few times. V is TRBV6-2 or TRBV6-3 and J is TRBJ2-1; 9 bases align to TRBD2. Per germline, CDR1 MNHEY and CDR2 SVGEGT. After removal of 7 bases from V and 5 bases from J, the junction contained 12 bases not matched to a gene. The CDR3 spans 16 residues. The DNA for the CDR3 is TGTGCCAGCACCCACCACGCTAGCGGGGTCCACAATGAGCAGTTCTTC. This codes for CASTHHASGVHNEQFF.

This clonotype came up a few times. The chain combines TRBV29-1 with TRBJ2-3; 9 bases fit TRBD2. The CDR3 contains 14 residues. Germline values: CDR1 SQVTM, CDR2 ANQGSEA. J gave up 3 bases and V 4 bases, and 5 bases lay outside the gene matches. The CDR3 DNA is TGCAGCGTTGGGGGGACTAGCTTAACAGATACGCAGTATTTT. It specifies CSVGGTSLTDTQYF.

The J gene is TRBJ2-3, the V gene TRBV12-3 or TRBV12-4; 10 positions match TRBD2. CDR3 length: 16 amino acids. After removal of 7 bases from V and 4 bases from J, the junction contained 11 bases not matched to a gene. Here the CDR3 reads CASTLGSSGGADTQYF. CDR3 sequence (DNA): TGTGCCAGCACTCTAGGGTCTAGCGGGGGAGCAGATACGCAGTATTTT.

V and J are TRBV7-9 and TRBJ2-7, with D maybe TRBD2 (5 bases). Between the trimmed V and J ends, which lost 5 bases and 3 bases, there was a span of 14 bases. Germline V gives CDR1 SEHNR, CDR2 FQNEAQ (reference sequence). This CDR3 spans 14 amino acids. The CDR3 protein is CASSPRGAFYEQYF. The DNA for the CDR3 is TGTGCCAGCAGCCCCCGGGGAGCATTCTACGAGCAGTACTTC.

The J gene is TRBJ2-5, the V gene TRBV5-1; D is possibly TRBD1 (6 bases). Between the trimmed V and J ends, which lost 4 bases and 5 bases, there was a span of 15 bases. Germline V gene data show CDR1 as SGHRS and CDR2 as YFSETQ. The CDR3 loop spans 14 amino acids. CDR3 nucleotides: TGCGCCAGCAGCGTAGGACTCCAGGGGGAGACCCAGTACTTC. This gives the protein CASSVGLQGETQYF.